One and the same sample provided the 10 T cell receptor beta chains below, sequenced in a study of blood T cell repertoires in COVID-19. Libraries were prepared by immunoSEQ multiplex PCR; TCRdb keeps only in-frame clonotypes and omits some of them. Of about 100,000 clones listed, around nine tenths are singletons. Source material: peripheral blood. The receptors shown here come from a woman in her 50s with COVID-19, enrolled during active disease.

The V and J genes are TRBV24-1 and TRBJ1-1, with 8 bases aligning to TRBD1. Germline assignment: CDR1 KGHDR and CDR2 SFDVKD. V shed 8 bases, J shed 4 bases, and the junction held 5 bases outside the gene matches. The CDR3 has 13 residues. The CDR3 DNA reads TGTGCCACCATTGACAGGGGCGGCACTGAAGCTTTCTTT. As protein: CATIDRGGTEAFF.

This chain connects TRBV7-2 to TRBJ1-2; TRBD1 might be the D (5 bases). V shed 6 bases and J shed 8 bases, with 16 bases lying between them. CDR3 length equals 13 residues. Germline CDR1 SGHTA, CDR2 FQGNSA. CDR3 DNA: TGTGCCAGCAGTCAGGGCCCGACTGGGGGCTACACCTTC. It yields the protein CASSQGPTGGYTF.

This chain links TRBV12-3 or TRBV12-4 with TRBJ1-2, with 7 bases matching TRBD1. CDR3 length: 13 residues. Trimming at V came to 2 bases and at J to 5 bases, leaving 2 bases not matched to a gene. Here the CDR3 reads CASSLKTGYGYTF. The CDR3 nucleotides are TGTGCCAGCAGTTTAAAGACAGGGTATGGCTACACCTTC.

The genes are TRBV2 and TRBJ1-1; 7 bases align to TRBD1. CDR1 and CDR2 (germline): SNHLY, FYNNEI. The CDR3 length is 18 residues. Losses at the gene ends were 0 bases for V and 1 base for J; bases not matched to a gene: 11. DNA for the CDR3: TGTGCCAGCAGTGAAGCAAGAAGGGGGCGTAAGTCGAACACTGAAGCTTTCTTT. This sequence encodes CASSEARRGRKSNTEAFF.

This clone was observed once. The chain recombines TRBV28 with TRBJ1-2; a weak D match, TRBD1 (5 bases). Germline V gene data show CDR1 as MDHEN and CDR2 as SYDVKM. This CDR3 has 14 amino acids. The V and J ends lost 6 bases and 2 bases respectively, with 13 bases between them. For the CDR3, the DNA is TGTGCCAGCAGGATTTCCCGGGGGAACTATGGCTACACCTTC. Its translation: CASRISRGNYGYTF.

V usage is TRBV2 and J usage is TRBJ1-1; 7 bases align to TRBD1. The CDR3 covers 15 residues. Unmatched junction bases numbered 8, after V lost 3 bases and J lost 4 bases. Germline V gives CDR1 SNHLY, CDR2 FYNNEI. The CDR3 region has the DNA TGTGCCAGCAGTGAGCAGACAGGGAGGACCACTGAAGCTTTCTTT. Encoded protein: CASSEQTGRTTEAFF.

The chain is built from TRBV6-5 and TRBJ2-3; D unclear. The CDR3 length is 11 residues. The germline V and J ends were trimmed by 8 bases and 5 bases, with 8 bases remaining between them. Germline lookup yields CDR1 MNHEY and CDR2 SVGAGI. CDR3 sequence reads: CASYRGDTQYF. CDR3 nucleotide sequence: TGTGCCAGCTACCGAGGAGATACGCAGTATTTT.

V gene TRBV28 combines with J gene TRBJ1-1; 11 nucleotides line up with TRBD1. CDR3 length: 16 amino acids. The germline CDR1 and CDR2 sequences are MDHEN and SYDVKM. V lost 6 bases, J lost 4 bases, and 10 bases stayed unmatched. Here the CDR3 reads CASRGRDRGSTTEAFF. The DNA for the CDR3 is TGTGCCAGCAGGGGCCGGGACAGGGGGTCGACCACTGAAGCTTTCTTT.

This sequence joins TRBV6-5 and TRBJ1-2; tentative D call: TRBD1 (5 bases). Trimming removed 7 bases from V and 8 bases from J, with 17 bases in between. Germline V lookup: CDR1 MNHEY, CDR2 SVGAGI. The CDR3 sequence is 13 residues long. Here the CDR3 reads CASTDPGRRGYTF. CDR3 sequence (DNA): TGTGCCAGCACCGACCCAGGGCGCCGGGGCTACACCTTC.

The rearrangement uses TRBV6-4 and TRBJ2-5; 9 nucleotides line up with TRBD1. This CDR3 is 15 amino acids long. Germline V CDR1 and CDR2: MRHNA, SNTAGT. J gave up 5 bases and V 5 bases, and 9 bases lay outside the gene matches. Here the CDR3 DNA reads TGTGCCAGCAGTCTATCGGGACAGGGAGGGGAGACCCAGTACTTC. Its protein product is CASSLSGQGGETQYF.